The 24 T cell receptor beta chains below come from one sample, sequenced in a study of T cell clonotyping in hematopoietic cell transplantation. Sequencing was performed with immunoSEQ multiplex PCR; in TCRdb, only in-frame clones are kept and a portion is missing. In the table there are 13,000 or so clones, more than 80% of which are singletons. Sequencing input: peripheral blood mononuclear cells. Receptors were obtained from a man under 40 in good health. Some clones in this sample may be carry-over from other donors' samples.

This clone was seen a few times. This chain uses TRBV20-1 with TRBJ1-2, with D unresolved. CDR3 length equals 11 residues. Deletions cut 4 bases from V and 8 bases from J, with 11 bases between. CDR1 is DFQATT and CDR2 is SNEGSKA in the germline V gene (reference sequence). The CDR3 here is CSAIWPGGYTF. As DNA, the CDR3 is TGCAGTGCTATTTGGCCCGGGGGCTACACCTTC.

The chain combines TRBV6-1 with TRBJ1-1; D may be TRBD1 (5 bases). The CDR3 contains 13 residues. CDR1 and CDR2 (germline): MNHNS, SASEGT. Between the trimmed V and J ends, which lost 6 bases and 1 base, there was a span of 9 bases. The CDR3 is CASSRDWNTEAFF. The CDR3 region has the DNA TGTGCCAGCAGCCGGGACTGGAACACTGAAGCTTTCTTT.

This clone was seen a few times. This chain connects TRBV6-1 to TRBJ1-3; no clear D. Trimming stripped 1 base from V and 0 bases from J, with 10 bases between. Germline CDR1 MNHNS, CDR2 SASEGT. The CDR3 sequence is 16 residues long. CDR3 region: CASSEVVLNSGNTIYF. DNA for the CDR3: TGTGCCAGCAGTGAAGTAGTCCTCAACTCTGGAAACACCATATATTTT.

This clone appeared once. V and J are TRBV18 and TRBJ2-7; D is tentatively TRBD1 or TRBD2 (5 bases each). In germline, CDR1 is KGHSH, CDR2 LQKENI. V shed 0 bases and J shed 5 bases, with 23 bases lying between them. The CDR3 covers 18 residues. The CDR3 sequence: CASSPPATTRREPHEQYF. The CDR3 DNA reads as TGTGCCAGCTCACCACCGGCCACGACCCGCAGGGAGCCCCACGAGCAGTACTTC.

This sequence joins TRBV2 and TRBJ1-2; D is undetermined. V lost 2 bases to trimming and J lost 8 bases, with 15 bases between them. The CDR3 consists of 14 residues. In germline, CDR1 is SNHLY, CDR2 FYNNEI. Written as DNA, the CDR3 is TGTGCCAGCAGTGAATTTGGACCTGGGAGCGGCTACACCTTC. Its translation: CASSEFGPGSGYTF. Based on the CDR3 plus reference TRBV2 and TRBJ1-2, the full variable domain is EPEVTQTPSHQVTQMGQEVILRCVPISNHLYFYWYRQILGQKVEFLVSFYNNEISEKSEIFDDQFSVERPDGSNFTLKIRSTKLEDSAMYFCASSEFGPGSGYTFGSGTRLTVV.

The rearrangement uses TRBV14 and TRBJ2-2; D ambiguous. The CDR3 consists of 14 residues. Germline V gene lookup returns CDR1 SGHDN and CDR2 FVKESK. Between the trimmed V and J ends, which lost 2 bases and 3 bases, there was a span of 7 bases. The CDR3 DNA sequence: TGTGCCAGCAGCCAATTAGGATACACCGGGGAGCTGTTTTTT. Its protein product is CASSQLGYTGELFF.

The genes are TRBV7-3 and TRBJ1-5; 7 bases are shared with TRBD1. V lost 5 bases and J lost 6; bases outside the gene matches: 4. CDR3 size: 13 residues. The germline V gene encodes CDR1 SGHTA and CDR2 FQGTGA. The CDR3 coding sequence is TGTGCCAGCAGCCAAGACAGGGCTCAGCCCCAGCATTTT. As protein: CASSQDRAQPQHF.

This clone was counted a single time. This chain joins TRBV10-3 and TRBJ2-3, with D possibly TRBD2 on 6 matching bases. The germline V gene has CDR1 ENHRY and CDR2 SYGVKD. The CDR3 has 12 amino acids. V was shortened by 6 bases and J by 5 bases, with 9 bases between the two germline ends. Here the CDR3 DNA reads TGTGCCATCAGGACGGGAGAAGATACGCAGTATTTT. This encodes CAIRTGEDTQYF.

This chain uses TRBV4-1 with TRBJ1-1; no definite D call. This CDR3 contains 15 residues. V gave up 1 base and J gave up 0 bases, with 9 bases separating them. Germline loops: CDR1 MGHRA, CDR2 YSYEKL. This chain's CDR3 is CASSQGVGLNTEAFF. CDR3 DNA sequence: TGCGCCAGCAGCCAAGGGGTAGGACTGAACACTGAAGCTTTCTTT.

The rearrangement uses TRBV7-3 and TRBJ2-1; TRBD2 matches 9 bases. J lost 5 bases, V lost 5 bases, and 19 bases had no gene match. Germline assignment: CDR1 SGHTA and CDR2 FQGTGA. This CDR3 is 19 amino acids long. CDR3 region: CASSRRTGSTSGENNEQFF. The CDR3, as DNA: TGTGCCAGCAGCCGACGTACAGGCTCGACTAGCGGAGAGAACAATGAGCAGTTCTTC.

This rearrangement joins TRBV6-5 to TRBJ1-1; the D is unclear. Looked up from germline, CDR1 is MNHEY and CDR2 is SVGAGI. This CDR3 is 15 amino acids long. With 0 bases removed from V and 0 bases from J, the gap between germline ends came to 8 bases. The DNA of the CDR3 is TGTGCCAGCAGTTACTCGATCCAGATGAACACTGAAGCTTTCTTT. Encoded protein: CASSYSIQMNTEAFF.

The chain joins TRBV11-2 to TRBJ2-1, with 7 bases lining up with TRBD1. There are 17 residues in the CDR3. V was clipped by 6 bases and J by 0 bases; unmatched bases: 11. In germline, CDR1 is SGHAT, CDR2 FQNNGV. This chain's CDR3 is CASSNDPDRISYNEQFF. CDR3 DNA sequence: TGTGCCAGCAGTAACGACCCGGACAGGATCTCCTACAATGAGCAGTTCTTC.

The genes are TRBV6-5 and TRBJ1-2, with 8 bases lining up with TRBD1. The CDR3 runs to 13 residues. The V gene end was trimmed by 5 bases and the J gene end by 6 bases; junction bases not matched to a gene: 5. The germline CDR1 and CDR2 sequences are MNHEY and SVGAGI. The CDR3 DNA is TGTGCCAGCAGTACCGGACAGGGAAATGGCTACACCTTC. Its protein product is CASSTGQGNGYTF.

This rearrangement joins TRBV9 to TRBJ1-5; D is unresolved. From germline, CDR1 is SGDLS and CDR2 YYNGEE. The CDR3 is made up of 15 amino acids. V was cut by 4 bases and J by 0 bases, with 11 bases left in between. The CDR3 DNA reads TGTGCCAGCAGCTCCCGACTGGATAGCAATCAGCCCCAGCATTTT. Its protein product is CASSSRLDSNQPQHF.

This clone appeared a few times. The chain couples TRBV4-1 to TRBJ1-1, with a tentative D call TRBD1 (5 bases). Trimming took 5 bases from V and 7 from J, leaving 17 bases between them. The CDR3 consists of 14 residues. Germline V lookup: CDR1 MGHRA, CDR2 YSYEKL. CDR3 DNA sequence: TGCGCCAGCAGCGACATTGGACGGGGACTTGAAGCTTTCTTT. Translating it yields CASSDIGRGLEAFF.

This clone was observed once. The chain recombines TRBV2 with TRBJ2-5, with 9 bases aligning to TRBD2. The CDR3 extends over 15 amino acids. Germline-derived CDR1 and CDR2 are SNHLY and FYNNEI. Trimming removed 3 bases from V and 5 bases from J; junction bases left unmatched: 7. The CDR3 nucleotides read TGTGCCAGCAGTGACCGTAGCGGGAGAGGGGAGACCCAGTACTTC. It specifies CASSDRSGRGETQYF.

The CDR3 is CASSLSYSPTQETQYF. CDR3 nucleotide sequence: TGTGCCAGCAGCTTATCATATTCCCCAACTCAAGAGACCCAGTACTTC. This chain uses TRBV11-2 with TRBJ2-5; no reliable D call. CDR1 and CDR2 from the germline V gene are SGHAT and FQNNGV. The CDR3 consists of 16 residues. V shed 2 bases and J shed 2 bases, with 15 bases lying between them.

The chain combines TRBV5-1 with TRBJ1-2; D uncertain. The CDR3 has 13 residues. Germline CDR1 is SGHRS and CDR2 is YFSETQ. V shed 4 bases and J shed 5 bases, with 12 bases lying between them. The CDR3 sequence: CASSPEPVYGYTF. The CDR3 DNA reads as TGCGCCAGCAGCCCCGAACCGGTTTATGGCTACACCTTC.

The chain recombines TRBV4-2 with TRBJ1-1; the D gene is possibly TRBD1 (6 bases). Trimming left V 3 bases short and J 4 bases short, with 21 bases between. The V gene's germline CDR1 is LGHNA and CDR2 YNFKEQ. The CDR3 spans 17 residues. The chain's CDR3 is CASSQDDFRGGVTEAFF. The CDR3, as DNA: TGTGCCAGCAGCCAGGATGACTTCAGGGGAGGTGTCACTGAAGCTTTCTTT.

V is TRBV5-5 and J is TRBJ2-1; 13 nucleotides agree with TRBD2. CDR1 SGHKS and CDR2 YYEKEE come from the germline V gene (reference sequence). V dropped 3 bases and J dropped 7; count of bases not matched to a gene: 16. This CDR3 spans 19 amino acids. CDR3 loop: CASSWDGETSGRTRNEQFF. The CDR3 nucleotides are TGTGCCAGCAGCTGGGACGGCGAGACTAGCGGGAGGACTAGGAATGAGCAGTTCTTC.

This rearrangement joins TRBV7-9 to TRBJ2-6; tentatively, D is TRBD1 (5 bases). This CDR3 has 15 amino acids. The V end lost 5 bases, the J end lost 0 bases, and 8 bases lay between the germline ends. Germline V CDR1 and CDR2: SEHNR, FQNEAQ (reference sequence). The DNA of the CDR3 is TGTGCCAGCAGCCTGGACAACTCTGGGGCCAACGTCCTGACTTTC. Its translation is CASSLDNSGANVLTF.

This sequence joins TRBV5-5 and TRBJ1-2; no clear D. CDR1 is SGHKS and CDR2 is YYEKEE in the germline V gene (reference sequence). CDR3 size: 14 residues. Trimming stripped 0 bases from V and 3 bases from J, with 9 bases between. The CDR3 nucleotides read TGTGCCAGCAGCTTGGGAGGAGGCGACTATGGCTACACCTTC. Residues: CASSLGGGDYGYTF.

The chain combines TRBV5-4 with TRBJ2-7; 13 bases match TRBD2. Germline V CDR1 and CDR2: SGHNT, YYREEE (reference sequence). The V segment lost 4 bases and the J segment 3 bases; nucleotides outside the gene matches: 7. The length of the CDR3 is 16 residues. In DNA, the CDR3 is TGTGCCAGCAGCCCCCAACTAGCGGGGGGGCACTACGAGCAGTACTTC. It translates to CASSPQLAGGHYEQYF.

The genes are TRBV6-1 and TRBJ1-5; TRBD1 might be the D (6 bases). CDR1 is MNHNS and CDR2 is SASEGT in the germline V gene. CDR3 length equals 15 residues. Between the trimmed V and J ends, which lost 5 bases and 1 base, there was a span of 12 bases. Here the CDR3 reads CASSSRTESNQPQHF. The CDR3 DNA reads TGTGCCAGCAGTTCCCGGACAGAAAGCAATCAGCCCCAGCATTTT.